This is a list of T cell receptor beta chains from one sample in a study of T-cell memory formation after mild COVID-19. TCRdb reprocessed the 5' RACE reads with MiXCR, giving one entry per CDR3 protein. The profile shows fewer than 70,000 distinct CDR3 sequences, around a tenth of them singletons. Input material: PBMCs or a T cell subset sorted from them (not recorded which). The receptors were sampled from a man aged 18 to 30 who had mild COVID-19 (a few samples of this study predate the infection). Cell type and time point are not known. CDR3s include the opening cysteine and the closing phenylalanine or tryptophan. The order of the fields is V gene, clone size, J gene, D gene, CDR3 protein, CDR3 DNA. D genes are given only for firm matches. Some rows have no size entry. The others give once, few or many, or a class for an expanded clone.

>TRBV20-1|many|TRBJ2-1|TRBD2
CSAASRGYYNEQFF
TGCAGTGCCGCTTCGCGGGGGTATTACAATGAGCAGTTCTTC
>TRBV5-1|many|TRBJ2-7|-
CASSFTNPAYEQYF
TGCGCCAGCAGCTTTACAAATCCGGCCTACGAGCAGTACTTC
>TRBV12-3/TRBV12-4|few|TRBJ2-2|-
CASNFQGNTGELFF
TGTGCCAGCAACTTCCAGGGGAACACCGGGGAGCTGTTTTTT
>TRBV11-1|-|TRBJ2-1|-
CASSSTIGSYNEQFF
TGTGCCAGCAGCTCGACTATCGGCTCCTACAATGAGCAGTTCTTC
>TRBV12-3/TRBV12-4|few|TRBJ1-5|TRBD1
CASSSGTGHQPQHF
TGTGCCAGCAGTTCCGGGACAGGGCATCAGCCCCAGCATTTT
>TRBV7-9|few|TRBJ1-6|-
CASSLLGNNSPLHF
TGTGCCAGCAGCTTACTGGGAAACAATTCACCCCTCCACTTT
>TRBV5-1|-|TRBJ2-3|TRBD2
CASSLEAGRTDTQYF
TGCGCCAGCAGCTTGGAAGCGGGGCGCACAGATACGCAGTATTTT
>TRBV24-1|many|TRBJ2-7|-
CATSDLLHLYEYEQYF
TGTGCCACCAGTGATTTACTACACCTGTATGAATACGAGCAGTACTTC
>TRBV4-2|many|TRBJ1-1|-
CASSQDSTATEAFF
TGTGCCAGCAGCCAAGATTCTACTGCTACTGAAGCTTTCTTT
>TRBV28|many|TRBJ2-5|-
CASSFPRRETQYF
TGTGCCAGCAGTTTCCCTAGAAGAGAGACCCAGTACTTC
>TRBV20-1|-|TRBJ2-1|-
CSARDVGVNAYNEQFF
TGCAGTGCTAGAGACGTCGGGGTCAACGCATACAATGAGCAGTTCTTC
>TRBV12-3/TRBV12-4|many|TRBJ2-1|-
CASTIGGIYSFGQFF
TGTGCCAGCACCATCGGGGGCATTTACAGTTTTGGGCAGTTCTTC
>TRBV5-1|few|TRBJ2-1|TRBD2
CASSPSGGDTYNEQFF
TGCGCCAGCAGCCCTAGCGGGGGTGACACCTACAATGAGCAGTTCTTC
>TRBV12-3/TRBV12-4|-|TRBJ1-5|TRBD1
CASSRDRGPQHF
TGTGCCAGCAGCCGGGACAGGGGGCCCCAGCATTTT
>TRBV4-1|many|TRBJ2-7|TRBD1
CASSQDPGTGAAKQYF
TGCGCCAGCAGCCAAGATCCCGGGACAGGGGCGGCGAAGCAGTACTTC
>TRBV20-1|-|TRBJ2-6|-
CSATPGPSSGAYVLTF
TGCAGTGCTACTCCGGGACCCAGCTCTGGGGCCTACGTCCTGACTTTC
>TRBV9|few|TRBJ1-6|-
CASSSHHTSYNSPLHF
TGTGCCAGCAGCTCTCACCACACCTCCTATAATTCACCCCTCCACTTT
>TRBV20-1|-|TRBJ2-2|TRBD2
CSARDSRLAGTGELFF
TGCAGTGCTAGAGATTCCCGACTAGCGGGGACCGGGGAGCTGTTTTTT
>TRBV28|many|TRBJ2-3|-
CASRLAVSTDTQYF
TGTGCCAGCAGACTCGCAGTAAGCACAGATACGCAGTATTTT
>TRBV2|few|TRBJ1-6|-
CASNPQGEEPLHF
TGTGCCAGCAATCCTCAGGGAGAAGAACCCCTCCACTTT
>TRBV20-1|few|TRBJ2-3|-
CSASWVGTDTQYF
TGCAGTGCTAGTTGGGTCGGCACAGATACGCAGTATTTT
>TRBV12-5|many|TRBJ2-5|-
CASGSWTTETQYF
TGTGCTAGTGGTTCCTGGACGACGGAGACCCAGTACTTC
>TRBV25-1|-|TRBJ2-5|-
CASSPRQYQETQYF
TGTGCCAGCAGTCCGCGGCAGTACCAAGAGACCCAGTACTTC
>TRBV10-3|-|TRBJ1-6|-
CAISERQLNSPLHF
TGTGCCATCAGTGAGAGACAGCTTAATTCACCCCTCCACTTT
>TRBV6-2/TRBV6-3|-|TRBJ1-1|-
CASSWSDRTEAFF
TGTGCCAGCAGTTGGTCAGATCGGACTGAAGCTTTCTTT
>TRBV11-2|many|TRBJ2-3|-
CASSLVTSLTDTQYF
TGTGCCAGCAGCTTAGTCACCTCGTTGACAGATACGCAGTATTTT
>TRBV7-9|few|TRBJ1-1|TRBD1
CASSLQGGGTEAFF
TGTGCCAGCAGCTTACAGGGGGGAGGCACTGAAGCTTTCTTT
>TRBV5-5|few|TRBJ1-1|-
CASSLSYWEEMNTEAFF
TGTGCCAGCAGCTTGAGTTATTGGGAGGAAATGAACACTGAAGCTTTCTTT
>TRBV11-3|-|TRBJ2-3|TRBD1
CASSSSGPGQGADTQYF
TGTGCCAGCAGCTCCAGCGGACCGGGACAGGGGGCAGATACGCAGTATTTT
>TRBV6-5|-|TRBJ1-1|-
CASSPPDDTEAFF
TGTGCCAGCAGCCCGCCCGATGACACTGAAGCTTTCTTT
>TRBV7-2|medium-sized|TRBJ2-5|-
CASSLMVAGETQYF
TGTGCCAGCAGCTTAATGGTGGCGGGGGAGACCCAGTACTTC
>TRBV7-6|-|TRBJ1-2|-
CASSKGEGVGYGYTF
TGTGCCAGCAGCAAAGGGGAGGGCGTTGGCTATGGCTACACCTTC
>TRBV19|few|TRBJ1-4|-
CASSPQGLGNEKLFF
TGTGCCAGTAGTCCACAGGGATTGGGTAATGAAAAACTGTTTTTT
>TRBV5-6|-|TRBJ2-3|TRBD2
CASRRQMSGGVITDTQYF
TGTGCCAGCAGGCGACAGATGAGCGGGGGGGTCATAACAGATACGCAGTATTTT
>TRBV6-5|few|TRBJ2-3|-
CASRRGPRTDTQYF
TGTGCCAGCAGGAGGGGACCAAGGACAGATACGCAGTATTTT
>TRBV28|-|TRBJ1-2|-
CASHSGGNGYTF
TGTGCCAGCCACTCCGGGGGGAACGGCTACACCTTC
>TRBV20-1|few|TRBJ2-5|TRBD1
CSARPGTDQETQYF
TGCAGTGCTAGGCCCGGGACAGACCAAGAGACCCAGTACTTC
>TRBV4-2|few|TRBJ2-5|-
CASSLGQMGETQYF
TGTGCCAGCAGCCTTGGACAGATGGGGGAGACCCAGTACTTC
>TRBV2|few|TRBJ2-5|-
CARGGGPQETQYF
TGTGCCAGGGGTGGGGGACCCCAAGAGACCCAGTACTTC
>TRBV11-2|-|TRBJ2-5|TRBD2
CASRRTSGGVPGWETQYF
TGTGCCAGCAGGCGTACTAGCGGGGGGGTCCCCGGCTGGGAGACCCAGTACTTC
>TRBV29-1|-|TRBJ2-3|TRBD2
CSVELPSGGLDTQYF
TGCAGCGTTGAACTGCCTAGCGGGGGTTTAGATACGCAGTATTTT
>TRBV29-1|-|TRBJ1-1|TRBD1
CSVRTGRDTEAFF
TGCAGCGTCCGGACAGGGAGGGACACTGAAGCTTTCTTT
>TRBV12-2|once|TRBJ2-2|-
CASRLLCGTGELFF
TGTGCAAGTCGCTTACTCTGCGGCACCGGGGAGCTGTTTTTT
>TRBV27|few|TRBJ2-6|-
CASSSGSGANVLTF
TGTGCCAGCAGTTCAGGGAGTGGGGCCAACGTCCTGACTTTC
>TRBV5-6|many|TRBJ2-3|-
CASSDTGRDTQYF
TGTGCCAGCAGCGACACAGGGAGAGATACGCAGTATTTT
>TRBV6-5|-|TRBJ1-2|-
CASSYSGYAAVTF
TGTGCCAGCAGTTACTCGGGTTACGCGGCTGTAACCTTC
>TRBV7-2|-|TRBJ1-2|TRBD1
CASSLQGTNYGYTF
TGTGCCAGCAGCCTACAGGGGACTAACTATGGCTACACCTTC